These T cell receptor beta chains were read from a single sample in a study of control samples from healthy donors and cancer patients. Sequenced by immunoSEQ multiplex PCR; TCRdb stores in-frame clones only, minus some. The data hold 150,000 to 170,000 clones, with approximately 94% observed a single time. The source material was blood. The receptors shown here come from a man in his forties in good health. CDR3s include the opening cysteine and the closing phenylalanine or tryptophan.

V,J,CDR3
TRBV5-1,TRBJ2-1,CASSAEQGAIYNEQFF
TRBV7-8,TRBJ2-1,CASRLAGGSYNEQFF
TRBV6-2/TRBV6-3,TRBJ1-5,CASSYGPGRYSNQPQHF
TRBV5-4,TRBJ2-1,CASSWDIAGNEQFF
TRBV5-1,TRBJ1-5,CASSFTGGAQPQHF
TRBV6-5,TRBJ1-2,CASSSLAGTAGGYTF
TRBV27,TRBJ2-2,CASSPYTGTGELFF
TRBV28,TRBJ2-3,CASSSTTGPSTDTQYF
TRBV7-9,TRBJ2-1,CASSLDRGVSYNEQFF
TRBV7-8,TRBJ1-6,CASSLGGVNSPLHF
TRBV6-5,TRBJ1-2,CASSHYSGTGSGYTF
TRBV11-3,TRBJ2-5,CASSLDRGKTQYF
TRBV19,TRBJ1-1,CASSIGGLNTEAFF
TRBV28,TRBJ2-1,CASSPYSTGFVPQFF
TRBV21-1,TRBJ2-7,CASSRGGYEQYF
TRBV5-1,TRBJ1-2,CASSLATGGQGYTF
TRBV11-2,TRBJ1-1,CASSLDLRVGAFF
TRBV4-3,TRBJ1-2,CASSPKGGNYGYTF
TRBV4-1,TRBJ2-7,CASSHSRSTGAGEQYF
TRBV30,TRBJ1-6,CAWTQLTGGNSPLHF
TRBV27,TRBJ1-5,CASSDRDRGNQPQHF
TRBV27,TRBJ1-6,CASSFSGVNSPLHF
TRBV3-1/TRBV3-2,TRBJ1-3,CASSLLAGSGNTIYF
TRBV21-1,TRBJ1-5,CASSKEGQGAMSNQPQHF
TRBV4-1,TRBJ1-1,CASSLQGSAEAFF
TRBV12-3/TRBV12-4,TRBJ1-2,CASSFSGGRGYTF
TRBV7-2,TRBJ1-2,CASSLDGTGGYYGYTF
TRBV14,TRBJ1-1,CASSPGLEDTEAFF
TRBV12-3/TRBV12-4,TRBJ1-1,CASRYRGNTEAFF
TRBV11-3,TRBJ2-7,CASSFTHSSEQYF
TRBV19,TRBJ2-1,CASSHAGEVWGEQFF
TRBV14,TRBJ1-4,CASSQVTGYGEKLFF
TRBV24-1,TRBJ1-2,CATGTISGGYTF
TRBV27,TRBJ2-2,CASTRGLGTGELFF
TRBV13,TRBJ1-6,CASSFQGSSYNSPLHF
TRBV6-5,TRBJ1-2,CASGRGQGTGGYTF
TRBV2,TRBJ1-1,CASSPQGNTEAFF
TRBV4-3,TRBJ1-2,CASSRRRDGGRGSAF
TRBV9,TRBJ1-1,CASSPPPWGGFGTEAFF
TRBV5-1,TRBJ2-7,CASSLGPAYEQYF